These 17 T cell receptor beta chains originate from one sample sequenced in a study of human T cells and chemical hapten exposure. Time point given: patch test 1, 2 weeks after DPC sensitization. As for treatment: therapeutic diphenylcyclopropenone sensitization with weekly scalp DPC. Blood, whole and unfractionated, served as the source for total RNA extraction. Via MiXCR, TCRdb re-called the RACE reads, giving one row per CDR3 protein. The sample lists 39,000 or so distinct CDR3 sequences, under 4.5% occurring once. This specimen consisted of whole blood, obtained in connection with sensitization to the hapten diphenylcyclopropenone (DPC). All receptors come from a middle-aged man with alopecia areata. Some clones in this sample may be carry-over from other donors' samples.

This clonotype was detected ten times or more. This chain links TRBV5-4 with TRBJ1-5, with D uncertain. Germline V gives CDR1 SGHNT, CDR2 YYREEE (reference sequence). This CDR3 is built from 14 residues. Trimming removed 0 bases from V and 1 base from J, with 5 bases in between. This chain's CDR3 is CASSLDQSNQPQHF. The CDR3, as DNA: TGTGCCAGCAGCTTGGACCAGAGCAATCAGCCCCAGCATTTT.

There are many counts of this clonotype. The gene calls are TRBV5-1 and TRBJ1-1; D remains unclear. The CDR3 sequence is 13 residues long. V lost 7 bases, J lost 0 bases, and 10 bases lay in between. CDR1 and CDR2 from the germline V gene are SGHRS and YFSETQ. CDR3 DNA: TGCGCCAGCTCCTCAGAGATGAACACTGAAGCTTTCTTT. Its translation: CASSSEMNTEAFF.

This clonotype was seen many times. V and J are TRBV20-1 and TRBJ2-3; possible D gene TRBD1, 6 bases. The CDR3 covers 15 residues. Between the trimmed V and J ends, which lost 5 bases and 2 bases, there was a span of 17 bases. Germline CDR1 and CDR2: DFQATT and SNEGSKA (reference sequence). The CDR3 coding sequence is TGCAGTGCTGGGAGCCCCAGGGGCCCCACAGATACGCAGTATTTT. The encoded protein is CSAGSPRGPTDTQYF.

The sample holds many counts of this clonotype. V is TRBV6-6 and J is TRBJ2-1, with D perhaps matching TRBD1 or TRBD2 (5 bases each). Between the trimmed V and J ends, which lost 5 bases and 10 bases, there was a span of 12 bases. Germline V gene sequence: CDR1 MNHNY, CDR2 SVGAGI (reference sequence). This CDR3 is 12 amino acids long. DNA for the CDR3: TGTGCCAGCAGTCCGGGGCGAAGGGAGCAGTTCTTC. This translates into CASSPGRREQFF.

The chain has TRBV7-2 and TRBJ1-1; D unresolved. The length of the CDR3 is 17 residues. CDR1 is SGHTA, CDR2 FQGNSA, per germline. V lost 1 base and J lost 0, with 15 bases in between. DNA for the CDR3: TGTGCCAGCAGCTTAGGGCAGCCACGACTAATGAACACTGAAGCTTTCTTT. This encodes CASSLGQPRLMNTEAFF.

This clonotype came up many times. This chain connects TRBV12-3 or TRBV12-4 to TRBJ2-3; 7 nucleotides align to TRBD2. CDR3 length equals 16 residues. Trimming took 6 bases from V and 5 from J; bases not matched to a gene: 14. In DNA form, the CDR3 reads TGTGCCAGCAGCCGCTCAAGCGCGGGAGCGTTAGATACGCAGTATTTT. Protein sequence: CASSRSSAGALDTQYF.

This clonotype was counted at least ten times. The chain couples TRBV20-1 to TRBJ1-5; 9 bases match TRBD1. The trim removed 6 bases at V and 7 bases at J, leaving 7 bases unmatched. The CDR3 consists of 13 residues. In germline, CDR1 is DFQATT, CDR2 SNEGSKA (reference sequence). The CDR3 sequence: CSAIPGQGQPQHF. The CDR3 DNA is TGCAGTGCCATCCCGGGACAGGGACAGCCCCAGCATTTT.

This clonotype showed up just a few times. The chain recombines TRBV3-1 with TRBJ2-3; TRBD2 matches at 11 bases. The CDR3 totals 16 residues. CDR1 LGHDT and CDR2 YNNKEL come from the germline V gene (reference sequence). Trimming took 4 bases from V and 2 from J; bases not matched to a gene: 5. For the CDR3, the DNA is TGTGCCAGCAGCCCGATAGCGGGAGGGTTCACAGATACGCAGTATTTT. It is translated as CASSPIAGGFTDTQYF.

This clonotype was recorded at least ten times. CDR3 in amino acids: CASTREGPSYNEQFF. The CDR3 bases are TGTGCCAGCACGCGGGAGGGCCCCTCCTACAATGAGCAGTTCTTC. This rearrangement joins TRBV27 to TRBJ2-1; 9 bases are shared with TRBD2. Looked up from germline, CDR1 is MNHEY and CDR2 is SMNVEV (reference sequence). V lost 7 bases to trimming and J lost 0 bases; unmatched junction nucleotides: 4. The CDR3 extends over 15 amino acids.

This clonotype was detected ten times or more. This rearrangement joins TRBV9 to TRBJ1-3; no clear D. The CDR3 runs to 14 residues. Per germline, CDR1 SGDLS and CDR2 YYNGEE. V lost 3 bases and J 2 bases, leaving 9 bases between the germline ends. The CDR3 DNA reads as TGTGCCAGCAGCGAACGTTCCGCTGGAAACACCATATATTTT. Translated: CASSERSAGNTIYF.

This clonotype was seen at least ten times. The chain joins TRBV6-1 to TRBJ1-2; D perhaps matches TRBD1 (6 bases). Germline V gene lookup returns CDR1 MNHNS and CDR2 SASEGT. This CDR3 has 16 residues. Trimming pared 6 bases from V and 2 bases from J, leaving 19 bases between. The CDR3 sequence is CASSPTGQLLNYGYTF. The DNA of the CDR3 is TGTGCCAGCAGCCCTACAGGACAGCTCCTGAACTATGGCTACACCTTC.

This clonotype occurred a few times. The CDR3 DNA reads TGTGCCAGCAGTTCTCCGGGACGGGGATCTAATGAGCAGTTCTTC. Its translation: CASSSPGRGSNEQFF. The V gene is TRBV28, the J gene TRBJ2-1; D is perhaps TRBD1 or TRBD2 (5 bases each). Per the germline V gene, CDR1 is MDHEN and CDR2 is SYDVKM. V lost 4 bases, J lost 7 bases, and 17 bases lay in between. The length of the CDR3 is 15 residues.

In its sample, this clonotype was seen many times. The CDR3 protein is CASSRNPGGDGYTF. The DNA for the CDR3 is TGTGCCAGCAGTCGAAACCCAGGGGGCGATGGCTACACCTTC. The chain combines TRBV28 with TRBJ1-2; 8 nucleotides agree with TRBD1. Germline CDR1 MDHEN, CDR2 SYDVKM. With 5 bases clipped from V and 6 bases from J, the junction kept 8 bases outside the gene matches. The CDR3 sequence is 14 residues long.

In this sample, this clonotype turned up many times. The chain links TRBV27 to TRBJ1-2; D is undetermined. Germline lookup yields CDR1 MNHEY and CDR2 SMNVEV (reference sequence). Trimming took 4 bases from V and 5 from J, leaving 14 bases between them. The CDR3 is 14 amino acids. CDR3 loop: CASSSYRTDYGYTF. The CDR3 DNA is TGTGCCAGCAGTTCATACAGAACCGATTATGGCTACACCTTC.

At least ten counts were recorded for this clonotype. The V call is TRBV12-5, the J call TRBJ2-5; weak D call: TRBD1 (6 bases). The length of the CDR3 is 17 residues. The germline gives CDR1 LGHNT, CDR2 FRNRAP. Trimming removed 2 bases at V and 0 bases at J, with 16 bases between. The CDR3 DNA reads TGTGCTAGTGGTTTGACCCAGGGGTTAGCGAACCAAGAGACCCAGTACTTC. Encoded protein: CASGLTQGLANQETQYF.

This clonotype was recorded at least ten times. The chain uses TRBV11-2 and TRBJ2-7; perhaps TRBD1 as D (5 bases). Germline V gene data show CDR1 as SGHAT and CDR2 as FQNNGV. V was clipped by 2 bases and J by 0 bases, with 11 bases between them. The CDR3 covers 15 residues. CDR3 region: CASSLQGASSYEQYF. In DNA, the CDR3 is TGTGCCAGCAGCTTACAGGGTGCCAGCTCCTACGAGCAGTACTTC.

This clonotype was found many times. The V and J genes are TRBV29-1 and TRBJ1-1, with a tentative D call TRBD1 (6 bases). The CDR3 extends over 13 amino acids. V gave up 6 bases and J gave up 1 base, with 12 bases separating them. Germline V gives CDR1 SQVTM, CDR2 ANQGSEA. In nucleotides, the CDR3 is TGCAGCGTGTTGACAGGACCGAACACTGAAGCTTTCTTT. This translates into CSVLTGPNTEAFF.